This T cell receptor (beta chain) was found in a study of T cell repertoires in cytomegalovirus infection. Across the study: Both CMV infection and a matching HLA type were indicated by public TCR beta signatures.

Regarding the study as a whole: Of the TCR beta families, the public ones yielded a cumulative frequency that identified carriers of CMV plus the relevant HLA. The response measured ex vivo was dominated by TCR beta clonotypes (HLA-C-restricted and CMV-specific).

The CDR3 consists of 13 residues. CDR1 and CDR2 from the germline V gene are SGHAT and FQNNGV. Trimming shortened V by 3 bases and J by 1 base, and 6 bases separated the two germline ends. MiXCR, applied by TCRdb to the reads, yields one record per CDR3 protein. The data hold approximately 130,000 distinct CDR3 sequences, with 20% to 30% observed a single time. This clonotype was seen at least ten times. What it recognizes is unknown. This TCR derives from a human donor in good health (CMV status not recorded). Some clones in this sample may be carry-over from other donors' samples. The rearrangement links TRBV11-2 to TRBJ1-1; unclear D gene. Material for sequencing was PBMCs, sequenced either directly or after in vitro stimulation (not recorded which). The CDR3 region has the DNA TGTGCCAGCAGCTTGGATCGGAACACTGAAGCTTTCTTT. Its protein is CASSLDRNTEAFF.